A selection of T cell receptor beta chains follows, all from one sample in a study of preoperative IRX-2 immunotherapy in early breast cancer. This table comes from immunoSEQ multiplex PCR, and its TCRdb copy is limited to in-frame clones, with some not included. The sample has over 20,000 clones, approximately 75% seen once. Sequenced here: lymph node tissue, sampled after IRX-2 immunotherapy. The receptors originated from a human donor with breast cancer. Each CDR3 is given with its conserved first and last residue. The D gene is left open where the match is weak. Rows give clone size only sometimes, using once, few, many, or a class for an expanded clone.

.	once	12	TRBJ1-1	TRBV19	TGTGCCAGTACCCGGATTGGGACTGAAGCTTTCTTT	CASTRIGTEAFF
.	.	16	TRBJ2-7	TRBV6-8	TGTGCCAGCAGGCCCGCTTTCGGACGGAGTACCTACGAGCAGTACTTC	CASRPAFGRSTYEQYF
.	.	12	TRBJ2-1	TRBV6-8	TGTGCCAGCACCAGACCCGAGGGTGAGCAGTTCTTC	CASTRPEGEQFF
.	.	14	TRBJ1-1	TRBV19	TGTGCCAGTAGTATAACGCGCCAGACCACTGAAGCTTTCTTT	CASSITRQTTEAFF
.	once	14	TRBJ2-3	TRBV14	TGTGCCAGCAGCCGCCAACGGCTCACAGATACGCAGTATTTT	CASSRQRLTDTQYF
.	.	14	TRBJ2-2	TRBV18	TGTGCCAGCTCACCGTTCAGGGGTACCGGGGAGCTGTTTTTT	CASSPFRGTGELFF
TRBD1	few	14	TRBJ1-3	TRBV19	TGTGCCACCTCCCGGGACAGGGAAGGAAACACCATATATTTT	CATSRDREGNTIYF
TRBD1	.	16	TRBJ2-1	TRBV19	TGTGCCAGTAGAAACCTTTACGGACAGGGGTACAATGAGCAGTTCTTC	CASRNLYGQGYNEQFF
TRBD1	.	14	TRBJ2-7	TRBV18	TGTGCCAGCTCACCCCGGACAGGATTCTACGAGCAGTACTTC	CASSPRTGFYEQYF
.	.	17	TRBJ1-4	TRBV18	TGTGCCAGCTCAACGTTATTTGGACAGACAACTAATGAAAAACTGTTTTTT	CASSTLFGQTTNEKLFF
.	.	14	TRBJ1-4	TRBV28	TGTGCCAGCAGTCCCCCGACGAGGGGTGAAAAACTGTTTTTT	CASSPPTRGEKLFF
.	few	12	TRBJ1-1	TRBV6-8	TGTGCCAGCAGTTACATTGGGGGGAGGGCTTTCTTT	CASSYIGGRAFF
TRBD1	.	16	TRBJ1-5	TRBV28	TGTGCCAGCACTACCCGAGGACAGGGTCTTGGTCAGCCCCAGCATTTT	CASTTRGQGLGQPQHF
TRBD1	.	14	TRBJ2-2	TRBV15	TGTGCCACCAGCAGAGACCAGGACAGGCTTAAGTTGTTTTTT	CATSRDQDRLKLFF
.	.	12	TRBJ1-1	TRBV30	TGTGCCTGGAGTGTACAACAGCCGAGCGCTTTCTTT	CAWSVQQPSAFF
.	few	15	TRBJ1-1	TRBV14	TGTGCCAGCAGCCAAGACGAGACTTTGAACACTGAAGCTTTCTTT	CASSQDETLNTEAFF
TRBD1	.	16	TRBJ1-1	TRBV18	TGTGCCAGCTCACCGGCACGACAGGGGTCTAACACTGAAGCTTTCTTT	CASSPARQGSNTEAFF
TRBD2	once	14	TRBJ2-1	TRBV28	TGTGCCAGCAGTTTTTCGGCTAGCGGGGGGAAGCAGTTCTTC	CASSFSASGGKQFF
TRBD1	.	15	TRBJ2-4	TRBV18	TGTGCCAGCTCACCAAGGGGACAGGGGGCTTACATTCAGTACTTC	CASSPRGQGAYIQYF
TRBD1	once	15	TRBJ2-7	TRBV11-1	TGTGCTAGCAGCTTAGGACAGGGGGCCAACTACGAGCAGTACTTC	CASSLGQGANYEQYF
.	.	13	TRBJ1-1	TRBV29-1	TGCAGCGTGTACCTAGTGGGAGGGACTGAAGCTTTCTTT	CSVYLVGGTEAFF
.	.	15	TRBJ1-4	TRBV28	TGTGCCAGCAGTTCCCCGGGGAGGGGTAATGAAAAACTGTTTTTT	CASSSPGRGNEKLFF